These 21 T cell receptor beta chains were all obtained from the same sample, sequenced in a study of shared clonotypes between healthy human individuals. The repertoire was sequenced with immunoSEQ multiplex PCR; TCRdb's copy has only in-frame clones and lacks some. Among about 2.3 million clones, over 85% were seen once, and the ten largest hold 0.39%. Sequencing input: naive CD4+ T cells from PBMCs. Regarding subset: CD45RA+ positively selected. The origin of the receptors is a man aged 18 to 30 in good health. Some clones in this sample may be carry-over from other donors' samples.

The chain joins TRBV11-2 to TRBJ1-3, with a weak D call TRBD1 (5 bases). Germline V gives CDR1 SGHAT, CDR2 FQNNGV. The CDR3 is made up of 14 amino acids. Trimming left V 3 bases short and J 4 bases short, with 10 bases between. DNA of the CDR3: TGTGCCAGCAGCTTCGGAGGGGCCGGAAACACCATATATTTT. It is translated as CASSFGGAGNTIYF.

This chain uses TRBV30 with TRBJ2-7, with TRBD2 matching over 11 bases. Trimming removed 1 base from V and 7 bases from J; junction bases left unmatched: 3. This CDR3 contains 13 residues. CDR1 is GTSNPN, CDR2 SVGIG, per germline (reference sequence). The DNA of the CDR3 is TGTGCCTGGAGTGGACTAGCGGGAATGGAGCAGTACTTC. Protein: CAWSGLAGMEQYF. The whole variable domain, remainder taken from reference TRBV30 and TRBJ2-7, is SQTIHQWPATLVQPVGSPLSLECTVEGTSNPNLYWYRQAAGRGLQLLFYSVGIGQISSEVPQNLSASRPQDRQFILSSKKLLLSDSGFYLCAWSGLAGMEQYFGPGTRLTVT.

The V gene is TRBV25-1, the J gene TRBJ2-3; TRBD2 agrees at 12 bases. After removal of 1 base from V and 3 bases from J, the junction contained 2 bases not matched to a gene. Germline loops: CDR1 MGHDK, CDR2 SYGVNS. CDR3 length: 16 amino acids. In DNA form, the CDR3 reads TGTGCCAGCAGTGAATGGACTAGCGGGAAGACAGATACGCAGTATTTT. This codes for CASSEWTSGKTDTQYF.

The rearrangement uses TRBV7-8 and TRBJ1-1, with a weak D call TRBD1 (5 bases). The germline CDR1 and CDR2 sequences are SGHVS and FQNEAQ. The CDR3 extends over 16 amino acids. V was clipped by 1 base and J by 1 base, with 13 bases between them. The CDR3 nucleotides read TGTGCCAGCAGCTTAGACCCCAGGACAACGAACACTGAAGCTTTCTTT. It translates to CASSLDPRTTNTEAFF.

The J gene is TRBJ2-3, the V gene TRBV4-1, with D unresolved. Germline CDR1 is MGHRA and CDR2 is YSYEKL. CDR3 length: 14 residues. V lost 4 bases, J lost 2 bases, and 10 bases lay in between. CDR3 amino acids: CASSRSAITDTQYF. The DNA of the CDR3 is TGCGCCAGCAGCCGATCGGCAATCACAGATACGCAGTATTTT.

This sequence joins TRBV7-8 and TRBJ1-2; D gene ambiguous. The CDR3 runs 13 residues. Trimming took off 1 base at V and 4 bases at J, with 7 bases between the two ends. CDR1 is SGHVS, CDR2 FQNEAQ, per germline. The CDR3 DNA sequence: TGTGCCAGCAGCTTAGTCGAGGGCTATGGCTACACCTTC. It specifies CASSLVEGYGYTF.

Of note for this clone: The sample holds other DNA sequences that translate to the same CDR3. The rearrangement uses TRBV18 and TRBJ2-2; 9 positions agree with TRBD2. The junction had 2 bases not matched to a gene; V was cut back by 4 bases and J by 2 bases. Germline V CDR1 and CDR2: KGHSH, LQKENI. The length of the CDR3 is 15 residues. CDR3 DNA: TGTGCCAGCTCACTGACTAGCGGCAACACCGGGGAGCTGTTTTTT. It is translated as CASSLTSGNTGELFF.

J is TRBJ2-3 and V is TRBV5-1, with D unclear. Per the germline V gene, CDR1 is SGHRS and CDR2 is YFSETQ. Trimming shortened V by 7 bases and J by 1 base, and 25 bases separated the two germline ends. This CDR3 has 18 amino acids. CDR3 nucleotide sequence: TGCGCCAGCCGCAATATTTTTGGGGTTGGCGAGGGCACAGATACGCAGTATTTT. Translating it yields CASRNIFGVGEGTDTQYF. The full variable domain, its missing parts supplied by reference TRBV5-1 and TRBJ2-3, is KAGVTQTPRYLIKTRGQQVTLSCSPISGHRSVSWYQQTPGQGLQFLFEYFSETQRNKGNFPGRFSGRQFSNSRSEMNVSTLELGDSALYLCASRNIFGVGEGTDTQYFGPGTRLTVL.

This rearrangement joins TRBV9 to TRBJ1-6; D is uncertain. Germline CDR1 reads SGDLS; CDR2 reads YYNGEE. Trimming took 0 bases from V and 7 from J, leaving 11 bases between them. This CDR3 has 15 residues. CDR3 DNA: TGTGCCAGCAGCGTAGGGGCTACGGCGAATTCACCCCTCCACTTT. Translation: CASSVGATANSPLHF.

The chain combines TRBV19 with TRBJ1-4; D gene uncertain. The CDR3 consists of 13 residues. From germline, CDR1 is LNHDA and CDR2 SQIVND (reference sequence). In DNA form, the CDR3 reads TGTTGCTGCAGGAGAAACACTAATGAAAAACTGTTTTTT. It translates to CCCRRNTNEKLFF.

The chain is built from TRBV10-3 and TRBJ1-3, with a possible D match to TRBD1 (6 bases). Between the trimmed V and J ends, which lost 4 bases and 2 bases, there was a span of 9 bases. The CDR3 spans 14 residues. The germline CDR1 and CDR2 sequences are ENHRY and SYGVKD. CDR3 in DNA: TGTGCCATCAGTGGACAGGCTGCTGGAAACACCATATATTTT. Its translation is CAISGQAAGNTIYF.

The rearrangement uses TRBV28 and TRBJ1-5; 11 bases map to TRBD1. The CDR3 contains 16 residues. Germline CDR1 is MDHEN and CDR2 is SYDVKM. Trimming removed 2 bases from V and 4 bases from J; junction bases left unmatched: 4. The CDR3 nucleotides read TGTGCCAGCAGTTTACCCGGGACAGGGGGGAATCAGCCCCAGCATTTT. This sequence encodes CASSLPGTGGNQPQHF.

The V gene is TRBV29-1, the J gene TRBJ2-7; the match to TRBD1 covers 7 bases. Germline V gene lookup returns CDR1 SQVTM and CDR2 ANQGSEA. V trimming: 6 bases; J trimming: 3 bases; junction bases outside the gene matches: 8. The CDR3 is 13 amino acids. The CDR3 nucleotides read TGCAGCGTCCGACAGGGACGCTACTACGAGCAGTACTTC. Its protein product is CSVRQGRYYEQYF.

Concerning this clone: This specimen includes other DNA sequences encoding the same CDR3. This chain uses TRBV5-1 with TRBJ2-7, with D possibly TRBD1 on 5 matching bases. V gave up 0 bases and J gave up 2 bases, with 12 bases separating them. This CDR3 contains 15 residues. The germline CDR1 and CDR2 sequences are SGHRS and YFSETQ. The CDR3 here is CASSLGDSLTYEQYF. CDR3 coding DNA: TGCGCCAGCAGCTTGGGTGACAGCCTTACCTACGAGCAGTACTTC.

The chain joins TRBV29-1 to TRBJ2-7; 10 nucleotides agree with TRBD2. With 7 bases clipped from V and 2 bases from J, the junction kept 14 bases outside the gene matches. CDR3 size: 16 residues. From germline, CDR1 is SQVTM and CDR2 ANQGSEA. The CDR3 loop is CSERCSSGRAPYEQYF. CDR3 nucleotides: TGCAGCGAACGGTGTTCAAGCGGGAGGGCGCCCTACGAGCAGTACTTC.

The J gene is TRBJ2-7, the V gene TRBV7-2; 7 positions agree with TRBD1. The CDR3 sequence is 14 residues long. CDR1 and CDR2 (germline): SGHTA, FQGNSA. V gave up 3 bases and J gave up 2 bases; unmatched junction bases: 4. Written as DNA, the CDR3 is TGTGCCAGCAGCTTGGACAGGCAAACCTACGAGCAGTACTTC. This translates into CASSLDRQTYEQYF.

The chain employs TRBV19 and TRBJ1-5; D is uncertain. Germline lookup yields CDR1 LNHDA and CDR2 SQIVND (reference sequence). This CDR3 has 14 amino acids. Trimming shortened V by 7 bases and J by 9 bases, and 19 bases separated the two germline ends. The CDR3 DNA sequence: TGTGCCAGTAATTCGGCAGCCTATCAGTGGCCCCAGCATTTT. Protein sequence: CASNSAAYQWPQHF.

The chain employs TRBV5-8 and TRBJ1-2; D not resolved. Germline CDR1 reads SGHTS; CDR2 reads YDEGEE. This CDR3 spans 12 amino acids. V lost 4 bases and J 2 bases, leaving 6 bases between the germline ends. The CDR3 DNA reads as TGTGCCAGCAGCCTGAACAACTATGGCTACACCTTC. This translates into CASSLNNYGYTF.

The chain combines TRBV28 with TRBJ1-1; 7 bases are shared with TRBD1. The CDR3 runs 15 residues. The V gene's germline CDR1 is MDHEN and CDR2 SYDVKM. The ends lost 4 bases at V and 8 bases at J; junction bases unmatched: 13. Here the CDR3 reads CASSSTSTGPTEAFF. CDR3 bases: TGTGCCAGCAGTTCGACATCGACAGGGCCCACCGAAGCTTTCTTT.

This clone was seen once. The rearrangement uses TRBV7-3 and TRBJ2-1; 10 bases fit TRBD1. Germline CDR1 is SGHTA and CDR2 is FQGTGA. Losses at the gene ends were 2 bases for V and 6 bases for J; bases not matched to a gene: 7. This CDR3 is 16 amino acids long. The CDR3 DNA is TGTGCCAGCAGCTTAGTCGGGACAGGGGAGTCCAATGAGCAGTTCTTC. It translates to CASSLVGTGESNEQFF.

The chain employs TRBV4-1 and TRBJ2-1; TRBD1 is a possible D gene (6 bases). The ends were cut back, 0 bases at V and 4 bases at J, with 16 bases in the middle. Germline assignment: CDR1 MGHRA and CDR2 YSYEKL. The CDR3 has 17 amino acids. In DNA, the CDR3 is TGCGCCAGCAGCCAAGAGGTTTGGACAGCGGAATACAATGAGCAGTTCTTC. This translates into CASSQEVWTAEYNEQFF.